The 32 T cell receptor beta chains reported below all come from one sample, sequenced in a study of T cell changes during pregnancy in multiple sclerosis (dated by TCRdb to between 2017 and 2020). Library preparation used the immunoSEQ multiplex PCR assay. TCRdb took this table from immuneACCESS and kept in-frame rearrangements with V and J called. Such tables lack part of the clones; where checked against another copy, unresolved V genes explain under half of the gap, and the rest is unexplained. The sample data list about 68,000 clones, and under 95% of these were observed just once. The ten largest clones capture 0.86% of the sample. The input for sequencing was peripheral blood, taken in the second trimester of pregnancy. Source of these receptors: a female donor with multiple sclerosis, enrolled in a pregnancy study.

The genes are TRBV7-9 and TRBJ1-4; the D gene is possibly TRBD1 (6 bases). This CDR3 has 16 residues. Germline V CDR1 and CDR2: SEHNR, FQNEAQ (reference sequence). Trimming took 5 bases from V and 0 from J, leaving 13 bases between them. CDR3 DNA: TGTGCCAGCAGCCTAGGACAGCCTGCAACTAATGAAAAACTGTTTTTT. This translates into CASSLGQPATNEKLFF.

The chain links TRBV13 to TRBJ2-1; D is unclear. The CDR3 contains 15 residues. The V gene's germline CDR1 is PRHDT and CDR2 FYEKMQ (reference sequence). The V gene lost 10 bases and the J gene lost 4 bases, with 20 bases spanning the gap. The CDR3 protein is CATSPSSPPYNEQFF. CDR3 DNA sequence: TGTGCCACCTCACCCTCCAGTCCCCCTTACAATGAGCAGTTCTTC.

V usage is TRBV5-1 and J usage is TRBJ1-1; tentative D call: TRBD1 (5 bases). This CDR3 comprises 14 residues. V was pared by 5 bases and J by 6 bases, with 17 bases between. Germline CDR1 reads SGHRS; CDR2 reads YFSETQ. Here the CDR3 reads CASSEAGEWAEAFF. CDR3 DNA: TGCGCCAGCAGTGAGGCGGGGGAATGGGCTGAAGCTTTCTTT.

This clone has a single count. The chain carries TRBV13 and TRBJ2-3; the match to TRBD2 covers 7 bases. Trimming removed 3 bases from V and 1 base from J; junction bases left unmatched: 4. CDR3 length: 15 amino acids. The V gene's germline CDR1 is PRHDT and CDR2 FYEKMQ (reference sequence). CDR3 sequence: CASSFRLAGTDTQYF. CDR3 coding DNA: TGTGCCAGCAGCTTTCGGCTAGCGGGCACAGATACGCAGTATTTT.

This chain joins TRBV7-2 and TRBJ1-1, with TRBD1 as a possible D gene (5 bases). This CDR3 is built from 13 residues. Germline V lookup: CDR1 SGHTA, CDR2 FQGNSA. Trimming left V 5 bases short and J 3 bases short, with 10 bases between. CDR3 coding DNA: TGTGCCAGCAGCCGCAGGGCAGACACTGAAGCTTTCTTT. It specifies CASSRRADTEAFF. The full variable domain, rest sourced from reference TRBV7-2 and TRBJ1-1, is GAGVSQSPSNKVTEKGKDVELRCDPISGHTALYWYRQSLGQGLEFLIYFQGNSAPDKSGLPSDRFSAERTGGSVSTLTIQRTQQEDSAVYLCASSRRADTEAFFGQGTRLTVV.

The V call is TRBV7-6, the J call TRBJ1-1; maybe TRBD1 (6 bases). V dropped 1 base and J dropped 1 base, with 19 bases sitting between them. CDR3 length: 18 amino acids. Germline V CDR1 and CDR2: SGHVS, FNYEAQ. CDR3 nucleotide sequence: TGTGCCAGCAGCTTAGAGGGACAAACTAAAGATAGGAACACTGAAGCTTTCTTT. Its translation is CASSLEGQTKDRNTEAFF.

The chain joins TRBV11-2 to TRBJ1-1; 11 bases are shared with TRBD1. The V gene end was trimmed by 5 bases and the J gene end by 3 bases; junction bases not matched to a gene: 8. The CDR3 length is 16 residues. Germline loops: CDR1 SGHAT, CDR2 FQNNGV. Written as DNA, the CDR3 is TGTGCCAGCAGCCTTGGACAGGGGGCGCGAGACACTGAAGCTTTCTTT. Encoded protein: CASSLGQGARDTEAFF. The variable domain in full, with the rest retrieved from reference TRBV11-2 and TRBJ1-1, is EAGVAQSPRYKIIEKRQSVAFWCNPISGHATLYWYQQILGQGPKLLIQFQNNGVVDDSQLPKDRFSAERLKGVDSTLKIQPAKLEDSAVYLCASSLGQGARDTEAFFGQGTRLTVV.

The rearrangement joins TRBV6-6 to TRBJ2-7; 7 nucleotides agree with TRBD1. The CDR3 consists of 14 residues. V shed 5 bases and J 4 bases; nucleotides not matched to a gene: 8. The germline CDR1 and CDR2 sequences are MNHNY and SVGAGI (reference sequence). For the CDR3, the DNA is TGTGCCAGCAGTGTCGACAGGGATAAATACGAGCAGTACTTC. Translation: CASSVDRDKYEQYF.

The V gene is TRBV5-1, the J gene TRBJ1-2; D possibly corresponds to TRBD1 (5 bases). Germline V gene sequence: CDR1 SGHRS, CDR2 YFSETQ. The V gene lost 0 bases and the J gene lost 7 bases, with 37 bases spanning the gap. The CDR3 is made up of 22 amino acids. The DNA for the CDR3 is TGCGCCAGCAGCTTGGCCATTCGGCTGCGGGAGAGGGGCTGGTATCGAGATGGTGGCTACACCTTC. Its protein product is CASSLAIRLRERGWYRDGGYTF.

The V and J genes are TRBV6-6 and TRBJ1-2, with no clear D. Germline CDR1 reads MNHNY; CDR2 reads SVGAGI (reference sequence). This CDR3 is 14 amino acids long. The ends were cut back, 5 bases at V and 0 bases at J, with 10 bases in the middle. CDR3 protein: CASSPPGTNYGYTF. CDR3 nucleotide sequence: TGTGCCAGCAGTCCCCCGGGGACTAACTATGGCTACACCTTC.

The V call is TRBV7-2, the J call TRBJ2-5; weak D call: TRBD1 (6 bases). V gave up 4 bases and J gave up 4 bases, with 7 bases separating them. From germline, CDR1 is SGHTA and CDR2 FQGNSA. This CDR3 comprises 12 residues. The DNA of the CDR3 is TGTGCCAGCAGCTCAGGGGTAGAGACCCAGTACTTC. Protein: CASSSGVETQYF.

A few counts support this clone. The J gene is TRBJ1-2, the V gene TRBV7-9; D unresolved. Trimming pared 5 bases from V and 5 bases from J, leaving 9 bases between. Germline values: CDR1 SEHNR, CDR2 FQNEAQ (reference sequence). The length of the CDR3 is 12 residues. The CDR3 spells CASSVLQYGYTF. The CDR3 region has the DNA TGTGCCAGCAGCGTCTTACAGTATGGCTACACCTTC.

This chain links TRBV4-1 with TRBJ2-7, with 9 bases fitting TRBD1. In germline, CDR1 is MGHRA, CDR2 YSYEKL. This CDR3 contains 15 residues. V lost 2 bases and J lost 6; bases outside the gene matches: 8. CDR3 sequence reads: CASSQPGQGLGEQYF. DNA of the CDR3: TGCGCCAGCAGCCAACCGGGACAGGGTTTAGGCGAGCAGTACTTC.

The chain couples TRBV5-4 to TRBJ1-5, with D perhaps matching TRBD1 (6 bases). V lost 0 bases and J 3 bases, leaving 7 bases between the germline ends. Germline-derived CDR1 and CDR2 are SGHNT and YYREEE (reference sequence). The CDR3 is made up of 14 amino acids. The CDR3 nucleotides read TGTGCCAGCAGCTTGGGACAGGCCAATCAGCCCCAGCATTTT. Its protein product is CASSLGQANQPQHF.

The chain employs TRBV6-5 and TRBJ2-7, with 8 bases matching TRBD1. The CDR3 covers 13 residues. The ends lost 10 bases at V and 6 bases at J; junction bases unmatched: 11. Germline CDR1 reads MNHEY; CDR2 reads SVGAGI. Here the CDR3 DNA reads TGTGCCATCCTGGACAGGGCTTTGGGCGAGCAGTACTTC. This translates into CAILDRALGEQYF.

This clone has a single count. The CDR3 DNA is TGTGCCAGCAGCCCCCACCCCGGGACTAGCACAAATGAGCAGTTCTTC. Amino acids: CASSPHPGTSTNEQFF. The J gene is TRBJ2-1, the V gene TRBV9; TRBD2 agrees at 9 bases. V shed 4 bases, J shed 7 bases, and the junction held 12 bases outside the gene matches. Looked up from germline, CDR1 is SGDLS and CDR2 is YYNGEE. This CDR3 contains 16 residues.

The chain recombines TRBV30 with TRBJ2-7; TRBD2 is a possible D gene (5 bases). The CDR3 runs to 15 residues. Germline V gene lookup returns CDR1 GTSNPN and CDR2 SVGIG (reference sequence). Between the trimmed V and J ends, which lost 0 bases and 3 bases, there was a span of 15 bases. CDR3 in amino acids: CAWSVSRTPYYEQYF. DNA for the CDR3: TGTGCCTGGAGTGTCAGCCGGACTCCCTACTACGAGCAGTACTTC.

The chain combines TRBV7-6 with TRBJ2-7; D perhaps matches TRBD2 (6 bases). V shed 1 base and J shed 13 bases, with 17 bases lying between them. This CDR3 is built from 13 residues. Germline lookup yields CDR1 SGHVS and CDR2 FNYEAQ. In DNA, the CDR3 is TGTGCCAGCAGCTTAGAACTAGCCACGCTAAGCTACTTC. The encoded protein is CASSLELATLSYF.

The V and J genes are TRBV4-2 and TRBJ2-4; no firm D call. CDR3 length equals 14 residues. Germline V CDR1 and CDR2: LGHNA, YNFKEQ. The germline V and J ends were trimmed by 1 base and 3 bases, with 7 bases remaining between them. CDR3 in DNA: TGTGCCAGCAGCCAAGGCGAGTTCAAAAACATTCAGTACTTC. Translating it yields CASSQGEFKNIQYF.

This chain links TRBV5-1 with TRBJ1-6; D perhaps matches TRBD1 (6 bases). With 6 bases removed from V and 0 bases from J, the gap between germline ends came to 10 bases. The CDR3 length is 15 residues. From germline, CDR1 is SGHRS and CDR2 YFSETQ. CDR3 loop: CASTQDSSYNSPLHF. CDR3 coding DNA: TGCGCCAGCACCCAGGACAGCTCCTATAATTCACCCCTCCACTTT.

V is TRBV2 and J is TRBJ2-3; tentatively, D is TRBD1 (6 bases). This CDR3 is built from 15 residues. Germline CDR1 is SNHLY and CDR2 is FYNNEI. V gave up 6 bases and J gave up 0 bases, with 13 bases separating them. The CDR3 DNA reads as TGTGCCAGCAGGCTCCAGGGGCCAAGCACAGATACGCAGTATTTT. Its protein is CASRLQGPSTDTQYF.

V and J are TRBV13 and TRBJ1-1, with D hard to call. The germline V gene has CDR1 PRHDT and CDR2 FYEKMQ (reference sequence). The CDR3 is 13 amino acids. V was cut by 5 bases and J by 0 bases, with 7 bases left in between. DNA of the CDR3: TGTGCCAGCAGCCTGAGATTGAACACTGAAGCTTTCTTT. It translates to CASSLRLNTEAFF. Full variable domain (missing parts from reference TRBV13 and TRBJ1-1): AAGVIQSPRHLIKEKRETATLKCYPIPRHDTVYWYQQGPGQDPQFLISFYEKMQSDKGSIPDRFSAQQFSDYHSELNMSSLELGDSALYFCASSLRLNTEAFFGQGTRLTVV.

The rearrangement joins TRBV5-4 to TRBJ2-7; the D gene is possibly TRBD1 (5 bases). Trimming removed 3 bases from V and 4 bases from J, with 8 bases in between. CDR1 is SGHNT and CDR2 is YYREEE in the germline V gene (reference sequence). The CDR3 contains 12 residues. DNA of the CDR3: TGTGCCAGCAGCTCAGACAGTTACGAGCAGTACTTC. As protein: CASSSDSYEQYF.

The CDR3 DNA reads TGTGCCAGCAGTCCTCGGACAGTCCTCACAGATACGCAGTATTTT. It is translated as CASSPRTVLTDTQYF. The chain has TRBV6-6 and TRBJ2-3; D might be TRBD1 (6 bases). V dropped 5 bases and J dropped 2 bases, with 14 bases sitting between them. The CDR3 sequence is 15 residues long. Per the germline V gene, CDR1 is MNHNY and CDR2 is SVGAGI (reference sequence).

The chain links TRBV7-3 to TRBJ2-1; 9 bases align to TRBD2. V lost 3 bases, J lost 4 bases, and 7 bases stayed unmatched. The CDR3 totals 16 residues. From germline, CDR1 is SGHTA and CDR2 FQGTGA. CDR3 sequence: CASSFIRGGGYNEQFF. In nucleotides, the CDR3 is TGTGCCAGCAGCTTTATTCGCGGGGGGGGGTACAATGAGCAGTTCTTC.

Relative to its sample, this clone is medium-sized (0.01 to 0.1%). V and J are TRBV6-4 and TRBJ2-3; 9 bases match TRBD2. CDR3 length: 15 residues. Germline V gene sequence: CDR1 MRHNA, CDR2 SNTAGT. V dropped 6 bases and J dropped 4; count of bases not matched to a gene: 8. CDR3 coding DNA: TGTGCCAGCAGGAGCGGGGGGTCCCCCGCAGATACGCAGTATTTT. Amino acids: CASRSGGSPADTQYF.

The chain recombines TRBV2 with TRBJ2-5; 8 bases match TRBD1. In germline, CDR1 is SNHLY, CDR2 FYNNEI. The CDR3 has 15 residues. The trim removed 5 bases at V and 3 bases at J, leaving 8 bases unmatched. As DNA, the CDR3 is TGTGCCAGCAGTCCCCGAGCGACAGGGGAAGAGACCCAGTACTTC. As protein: CASSPRATGEETQYF. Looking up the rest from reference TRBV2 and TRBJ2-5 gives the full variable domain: EPEVTQTPSHQVTQMGQEVILRCVPISNHLYFYWYRQILGQKVEFLVSFYNNEISEKSEIFDDQFSVERPDGSNFTLKIRSTKLEDSAMYFCASSPRATGEETQYFGPGTRLLVL.

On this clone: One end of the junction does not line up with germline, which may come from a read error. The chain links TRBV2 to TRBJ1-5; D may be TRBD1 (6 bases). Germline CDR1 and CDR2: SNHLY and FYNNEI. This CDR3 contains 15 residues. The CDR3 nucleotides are TGTGCCAGCAGGGAAGGGGACAAGGGCAATCAGCCCCAGCATTTT. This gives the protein CASREGDKGNQPQHF.

CDR3 coding DNA: TGTGCCAGCAGCAAAGGGACAGGCCCTAGGGGAGGAAACACCATATATTTT. It translates to CASSKGTGPRGGNTIYF. V usage is TRBV7-2 and J usage is TRBJ1-3, with 8 bases that match TRBD1. V lost 5 bases to trimming and J lost 4 bases; unmatched junction nucleotides: 13. From germline, CDR1 is SGHTA and CDR2 FQGNSA. CDR3 length equals 17 residues.

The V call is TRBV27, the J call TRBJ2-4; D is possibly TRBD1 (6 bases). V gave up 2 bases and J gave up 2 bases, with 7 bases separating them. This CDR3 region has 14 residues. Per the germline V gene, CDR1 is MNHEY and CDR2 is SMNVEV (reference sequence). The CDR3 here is CASSLRDTKNIQYF. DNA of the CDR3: TGTGCCAGCAGTTTAAGGGACACCAAAAACATTCAGTACTTC.

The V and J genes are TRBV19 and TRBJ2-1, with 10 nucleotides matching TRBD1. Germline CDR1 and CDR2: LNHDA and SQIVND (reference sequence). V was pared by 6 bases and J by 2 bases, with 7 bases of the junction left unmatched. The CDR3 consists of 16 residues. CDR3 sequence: CASSGGTGAPYNEQFF. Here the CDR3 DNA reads TGTGCCAGTAGCGGTGGGACAGGGGCCCCCTACAATGAGCAGTTCTTC.

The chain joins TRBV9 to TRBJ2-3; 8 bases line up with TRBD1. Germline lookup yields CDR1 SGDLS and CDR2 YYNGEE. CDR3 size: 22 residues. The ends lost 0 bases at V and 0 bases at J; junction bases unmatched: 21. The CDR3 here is CASSVATRSRAGQVTSTDTQYF. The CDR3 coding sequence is TGTGCCAGCAGCGTAGCTACTCGATCTCGGGCGGGACAGGTAACTAGCACAGATACGCAGTATTTT.